Below are 3 T cell receptor beta chains sequenced from a single sample in a study of neurological immune-mediated disorders. In TCRdb, the 5' RACE reads were re-called with MiXCR into one record per CDR3 protein. The data show about 25,000 distinct CDR3 sequences, with 3% to 3.5% seen just once and 7% to 8.5% held by the top ten. The specimen was PBMCs. These receptor sequences come from a woman in her 30s with multiple sclerosis.

The table lists this clonotype with many counts. The chain employs TRBV20-1 and TRBJ2-4; 9 bases line up with TRBD2. CDR3 size: 15 residues. Unmatched junction bases numbered 7, after V lost 5 bases and J lost 2 bases. Germline loops: CDR1 DFQATT, CDR2 SNEGSKA (reference sequence). As DNA, the CDR3 is TGCAGTGCTCCCCGACCTAGCGGGACCAAAAACATTCAGTACTTC. Translating it yields CSAPRPSGTKNIQYF.

In the case of this clonotype: No conserved phenylalanine or tryptophan ends this CDR3, so it is likely a read error. V usage is TRBV7-9 and J usage is TRBJ1-4, with TRBD1 matching 11 bases. The CDR3 contains 14 residues. CDR1 is SEHNR, CDR2 FQNEAQ, per germline (reference sequence). V lost 5 bases and J lost 5; bases outside the gene matches: 1. The CDR3 loop reads CASSRDRGNEKLFN. The CDR3 nucleotides are TGTGCCAGCAGCCGGGACAGGGGGAATGAAAAACTGTTTAAT.

This clonotype showed up many times. V usage is TRBV20-1 and J usage is TRBJ2-7, with D tentatively TRBD1 (7 bases). This CDR3 region has 14 residues. The germline V gene encodes CDR1 DFQATT and CDR2 SNEGSKA (reference sequence). The V gene lost 4 bases and the J gene lost 2 bases, with 15 bases spanning the gap. The CDR3, as DNA: TGCAGTGCTATCCAACAGGGGACTCCCTACGAGCAGTACTTC. Translating gives CSAIQQGTPYEQYF.